The 28 T cell receptor beta chains listed next were all sequenced from one sample in a study of blood T cell repertoires in COVID-19. Assay used: immunoSEQ multiplex PCR; TCRdb lists only in-frame clones, some missing. The sample consists of fewer than 350,000 clones, 80% to 90% of them appearing once. Sequenced material: peripheral blood. These receptor sequences come from a man aged 35 to 55 with acute or convalescent COVID-19.

DNA of the CDR3: TGCAGCGTGCGGAGAGACAGGGGGCTTGGCTACACCTTC. It yields the protein CSVRRDRGLGYTF. This sequence joins TRBV29-1 and TRBJ1-2; 10 bases map to TRBD1. Germline V CDR1 and CDR2: SQVTM, ANQGSEA. The CDR3 runs to 13 residues. The ends lost 6 bases at V and 7 bases at J; junction bases unmatched: 8.

The CDR3 nucleotides read TGTGCCAGCATAAACGACAGGGGGGGACCAGATACGCAGTATTTT. The encoded protein is CASINDRGGPDTQYF. This chain links TRBV6-5 with TRBJ2-3; 9 nucleotides agree with TRBD1. V was clipped by 7 bases and J by 4 bases; unmatched bases: 9. CDR3 length: 15 residues. CDR1 is MNHEY, CDR2 SVGAGI, per germline.

The chain has TRBV24-1 and TRBJ1-1; TRBD1 matches 12 bases. Germline CDR1 is KGHDR and CDR2 is SFDVKD. CDR3 length equals 15 residues. With 5 bases clipped from V and 3 bases from J, the junction kept 3 bases outside the gene matches. This CDR3 is CATSGDRGQDTEAFF. In DNA, the CDR3 is TGTGCCACCAGTGGGGACAGGGGGCAGGACACTGAAGCTTTCTTT.

The rearrangement links TRBV27 to TRBJ1-2; D gene uncertain. Trimming took off 5 bases at V and 7 bases at J, with 14 bases between the two ends. Germline values: CDR1 MNHEY, CDR2 SMNVEV (reference sequence). The CDR3 has 13 amino acids. Here the CDR3 reads CASSRRSSGGYTF. The CDR3 DNA follows: TGTGCCAGCAGTCGTCGTTCGAGCGGTGGCTACACCTTC.

This clone was found once. The chain has TRBV4-2 and TRBJ1-1, with TRBD1 matching over 11 bases. Germline CDR1 is LGHNA and CDR2 is YNFKEQ. Trimming at V came to 3 bases and at J to 4 bases, leaving 1 base not matched to a gene. This CDR3 contains 14 residues. CDR3: CASSHGTGGTEAFF. CDR3 in DNA: TGTGCCAGCAGCCATGGGACAGGGGGCACTGAAGCTTTCTTT.

The genes are TRBV7-3 and TRBJ1-1; D unresolved. From germline, CDR1 is SGHTA and CDR2 FQGTGA. The CDR3 extends over 14 amino acids. V lost 5 bases, J lost 3 bases, and 13 bases lay in between. This chain's CDR3 is CASSPSGRDTEAFF. The CDR3 nucleotides are TGTGCCAGCAGCCCATCCGGTCGGGACACTGAAGCTTTCTTT.

This clone was recorded once. This rearrangement joins TRBV28 to TRBJ2-7; D unresolved. V gave up 5 bases and J gave up 0 bases, with 14 bases separating them. The length of the CDR3 is 15 residues. The germline V gene encodes CDR1 MDHEN and CDR2 SYDVKM. The CDR3 region has the DNA TGTGCCAGCAGTGCTTCAACGGCGGACTCCTACGAGCAGTACTTC. It specifies CASSASTADSYEQYF.

The genes are TRBV5-6 and TRBJ2-1, with TRBD1 identical over 10 bases. The length of the CDR3 is 17 residues. Germline values: CDR1 SGHDT, CDR2 YYEEEE. V lost 4 bases and J lost 4; bases outside the gene matches: 11. The CDR3 region is CASSPHKGTGVYNEQFF. The DNA of the CDR3 is TGTGCCAGCAGCCCCCATAAAGGGACAGGGGTATACAATGAGCAGTTCTTC. The full variable domain, completed using reference TRBV5-6 and TRBJ2-1, is DAGVTQSPTHLIKTRGQQVTLRCSPKSGHDTVSWYQQALGQGPQFIFQYYEEEERQRGNFPDRFSGHQFPNYSSELNVNALLLGDSALYLCASSPHKGTGVYNEQFFGPGTRLTVL.

In its sample, this clone was seen a few times. The genes are TRBV13 and TRBJ1-1, with 8 bases aligning to TRBD1. The CDR3 has 14 residues. Germline CDR1 reads PRHDT; CDR2 reads FYEKMQ (reference sequence). V shed 3 bases and J 8 bases; nucleotides not matched to a gene: 8. The CDR3, as DNA: TGTGCCAGCAGCTTTCGGACAGGGTTCGAGGAAGCTTTCTTT. Translating it yields CASSFRTGFEEAFF.

This chain connects TRBV7-9 to TRBJ1-2, with 7 positions matching TRBD1. Germline CDR1 SEHNR, CDR2 FQNEAQ (reference sequence). This CDR3 has 13 amino acids. V shed 3 bases and J 2 bases; nucleotides not matched to a gene: 0. The chain's CDR3 is CASSLGQNYGYTF. The CDR3, as DNA: TGTGCCAGCAGCTTGGGACAGAACTATGGCTACACCTTC.

This chain uses TRBV11-2 with TRBJ1-4, with 8 bases lining up with TRBD1. Germline V gene data show CDR1 as SGHAT and CDR2 as FQNNGV. The CDR3 covers 14 residues. The V segment lost 6 bases and the J segment 7 bases; nucleotides outside the gene matches: 7. CDR3 protein: CASSSIGQGEKLFF. The CDR3 coding sequence is TGTGCCAGCAGTTCAATAGGACAGGGTGAAAAACTGTTTTTT.

CDR3 loop: CASSQHGQGNEQFF. In DNA form, the CDR3 reads TGTGCCAGCAGCCAACATGGTCAGGGTAATGAGCAGTTCTTC. V is TRBV3-1 (or the pseudogene TRBV3-2) and J is TRBJ2-1, with TRBD1 as a possible D gene (5 bases). Germline CDR1 and CDR2: LGHDT and YNNKEL (reference sequence). The CDR3 loop spans 14 amino acids. V lost 2 bases to trimming and J lost 7 bases, with 12 bases between them.

The rearrangement joins TRBV9 to TRBJ2-7, with 14 bases fitting TRBD2. This CDR3 spans 15 amino acids. V lost 2 bases and J lost 7; bases outside the gene matches: 5. The germline gives CDR1 SGDLS, CDR2 YYNGEE. The CDR3 DNA reads as TGTGCCAGCAGCGTCCAAGGGACTAGCGGGGGAGAGCAGTACTTC. Translating gives CASSVQGTSGGEQYF.

This sequence joins TRBV14 and TRBJ2-3; a weak D match, TRBD2 (5 bases). The CDR3 runs to 14 residues. CDR1 SGHDN and CDR2 FVKESK come from the germline V gene. The V end was cut by 6 bases, the J end by 2 bases, with 12 bases between. The CDR3 is CASRPGLSTDTQYF. As DNA, the CDR3 is TGTGCCAGCAGACCCGGACTTTCCACAGATACGCAGTATTTT.

V is TRBV28 and J is TRBJ2-1, with TRBD2 identical over 13 bases. V gave up 7 bases and J gave up 2 bases; unmatched junction bases: 8. This CDR3 region has 17 residues. Germline CDR1 MDHEN, CDR2 SYDVKM. CDR3: CASTGLAGDHPYNEQFF. DNA of the CDR3: TGTGCCAGCACCGGACTAGCGGGGGACCATCCCTACAATGAGCAGTTCTTC.

The chain links TRBV12-3 or TRBV12-4 to TRBJ1-2, with 8 positions matching TRBD1. The CDR3 loop spans 11 amino acids. V trimming: 10 bases; J trimming: 8 bases; junction bases outside the gene matches: 6. The CDR3 loop is CATETGAGYTF. In nucleotides, the CDR3 is TGTGCCACCGAGACAGGGGCAGGCTACACCTTC.

The chain uses TRBV19 and TRBJ1-2, with 7 positions matching TRBD1. Germline CDR1 and CDR2: LNHDA and SQIVND (reference sequence). This CDR3 has 13 amino acids. The ends lost 2 bases at V and 4 bases at J; junction bases unmatched: 1. The CDR3 loop reads CASSINRGYGYTF. The CDR3 DNA reads TGTGCCAGTAGTATAAACAGGGGCTATGGCTACACCTTC.

This chain connects TRBV28 to TRBJ1-2, with D perhaps matching TRBD1 (5 bases). Germline V gives CDR1 MDHEN, CDR2 SYDVKM. The germline V and J ends were trimmed by 5 bases and 7 bases, with 17 bases remaining between them. The CDR3 extends over 14 amino acids. For the CDR3, the DNA is TGTGCCAGCAGTACCCCTGGGGGGGTGGCTGGCTACACCTTC. It encodes CASSTPGGVAGYTF.

Only one count was recorded for this clone. The chain combines TRBV6-2 or TRBV6-3 with TRBJ1-6, with TRBD1 as a possible D gene (5 bases). The CDR3 is 15 amino acids. The V gene lost 4 bases and the J gene lost 10 bases, with 17 bases spanning the gap. Germline V lookup: CDR1 MNHEY, CDR2 SVGEGT. CDR3 loop: CASSSGEGIGSPLHF. The CDR3 coding sequence is TGTGCCAGCAGTTCGGGAGAGGGGATAGGGTCACCCCTCCACTTT.

The genes are TRBV2 and TRBJ1-5, with unresolved D. Germline values: CDR1 SNHLY, CDR2 FYNNEI. Between the trimmed V and J ends, which lost 7 bases and 9 bases, there was a span of 16 bases. The length of the CDR3 is 13 residues. In nucleotides, the CDR3 is TGTGCCAGCACCTACCTCGGGGAAGCGCCCCAGCATTTT. Translation gives CASTYLGEAPQHF.

The V and J genes are TRBV24-1 and TRBJ2-2; 9 bases are shared with TRBD1. This CDR3 contains 19 residues. V was clipped by 4 bases and J by 5 bases; unmatched bases: 16. CDR1 and CDR2 from the germline V gene are KGHDR and SFDVKD. The CDR3 nucleotides read TGTGCCACCAGTGACCACCCGGCCCCGGGACAGGGTCGTACCGGGGAGCTGTTTTTT. Translation gives CATSDHPAPGQGRTGELFF.

The V and J genes are TRBV14 and TRBJ2-5, with 9 bases that match TRBD2. V trimming: 4 bases; J trimming: 5 bases; junction bases outside the gene matches: 5. The germline gives CDR1 SGHDN, CDR2 FVKESK. This CDR3 is 14 amino acids long. CDR3 protein: CASSRTSVLETQYF. CDR3 coding DNA: TGTGCCAGCAGCCGGACTAGCGTGCTGGAGACCCAGTACTTC.

The chain couples TRBV2 to TRBJ1-2, with 7 bases lining up with TRBD1. Germline V CDR1 and CDR2: SNHLY, FYNNEI. Trimming took 7 bases from V and 8 from J; bases not matched to a gene: 13. The CDR3 runs 14 residues. The CDR3 DNA is TGTGCCAGCACCCAGGGGGGCGGTTTAGGAGGCTACACCTTC. It is translated as CASTQGGGLGGYTF.

This chain connects TRBV3-1 (or the pseudogene TRBV3-2) to TRBJ1-5; D might be TRBD1 (6 bases). CDR1 LGHDT and CDR2 YNNKEL come from the germline V gene (reference sequence). The V and J ends lost 3 bases and 9 bases respectively, with 21 bases between them. CDR3 length: 16 residues. CDR3 loop: CASSQGGAVEEWPQHF. The CDR3 region has the DNA TGTGCCAGCAGCCAGGGGGGGGCCGTCGAGGAATGGCCCCAGCATTTT.

The rearrangement links TRBV14 to TRBJ2-1; the D gene is possibly TRBD2 (6 bases). Trimming removed 5 bases at V and 4 bases at J, with 9 bases between. The germline V gene has CDR1 SGHDN and CDR2 FVKESK. The CDR3 extends over 13 amino acids. In DNA, the CDR3 is TGTGCCAGCAGCAGGGGACTTTACAATGAGCAGTTCTTC. Protein: CASSRGLYNEQFF. The complete variable domain, with remaining parts taken from reference TRBV14 and TRBJ2-1, reads EAGVTQFPSHSVIEKGQTVTLRCDPISGHDNLYWYRRVMGKEIKFLLHFVKESKQDESGMPNNRFLAERTGGTYSTLKVQPAELEDSGVYFCASSRGLYNEQFFGPGTRLTVL.

There are a few counts of this clone. This rearrangement joins TRBV11-2 to TRBJ2-7; D is unresolved. The CDR3 spans 13 residues. Trimming shortened V by 2 bases and J by 5 bases, and 10 bases separated the two germline ends. Germline loops: CDR1 SGHAT, CDR2 FQNNGV. CDR3 nucleotides: TGTGCCAGCAGCTTAACCCTCCGGGACGAGCAGTACTTC. Encoded protein: CASSLTLRDEQYF.

This chain joins TRBV4-1 and TRBJ1-2; D may be TRBD1 (5 bases). The CDR3 loop spans 15 amino acids. V dropped 4 bases and J dropped 4 bases, with 16 bases sitting between them. The germline V gene has CDR1 MGHRA and CDR2 YSYEKL. DNA of the CDR3: TGCGCCAGCAGCCGGGGGGAGACAACCTTCTATGGCTACACCTTC. Protein: CASSRGETTFYGYTF.

The CDR3 nucleotides are TGTGCCAGCAGCTTAGGTTGGGGACAGGATCGGACCGGGGAGCTGTTTTTT. It yields the protein CASSLGWGQDRTGELFF. V is TRBV7-7 and J is TRBJ2-2; 8 bases map to TRBD1. Germline V gene sequence: CDR1 SSHAT, CDR2 FNYEAQ (reference sequence). The CDR3 loop spans 17 amino acids. The J segment lost 5 bases and the V segment lost 1 base, leaving 9 bases of the junction unmatched.